This entry describes one TCR beta chain. The antigen is unknown. Reprocessing the 5' RACE reads, TCRdb reports a single entry for every CDR3 protein and omits DNA. Its listing shows about 210,000 distinct CDR3 sequences. This CDR3 contains 14 residues. This sample was included in a study of monozygotic twins with inflammatory bowel disease. Study outcomes and limitations: For IBD patients, clonotypes shared with others were fewer than for healthy twins, especially with disease activity. The analysis did not separate different T cell subtypes.

The rearrangement uses TRBV12-3 or TRBV12-4 and TRBJ2-5; the D call from TCRdb, TRBD1, cannot be confirmed without DNA. The origin of this receptor is a human donor with ulcerative colitis or Crohn's disease, or a healthy co-twin of an affected twin (not recorded which). Sequences were obtained from blood. CDR3 in amino acids: CASSLWTGGETQYF.